A selection of T cell receptor beta chains follows, all from one sample in a study of OX40 agonist ivuxolimab in advanced cancers. Profiled with immunoSEQ multiplex PCR; TCRdb holds only in-frame clones, not every one. Altogether tens of thousands of clones are present, roughly 78% being singletons, with the ten largest covering about 5.4%. The input for sequencing was CD4+ or CD8+ T cells sorted from blood, taken in a trial of the OX40 agonist ivuxolimab. The receptors here all came from an adult with an advanced solid tumor such as melanoma, head and neck, liver or kidney cancer. Both conserved end residues are part of each CDR3. The D gene is left open where the match is weak. Clone sizes are given selectively: once, few, many, or a class where the clone is expanded.

v_call	clone_size	d_call	j_call	cdr3_aa	cdr3_nt
TRBV30	once	TRBD2	TRBJ2-1	CAWSRSSGRDNEQFF	TGTGCCTGGAGTCGTTCTAGCGGGAGGGACAATGAGCAGTTCTTC
TRBV4-3	NA	NA	TRBJ1-6	CASSQAPQGSSYNSPLHF	TGCGCCAGCAGCCAGGCCCCACAGGGAAGCTCCTATAATTCACCCCTCCACTTT
TRBV7-3	NA	TRBD1	TRBJ2-3	CASSPGTVRSTDTQYF	TGTGCCAGCAGCCCCGGGACAGTCAGAAGCACAGATACGCAGTATTTT
TRBV7-2	NA	TRBD2	TRBJ2-7	CASSLTSGSSYEQYF	TGTGCCAGCAGCTTAACTAGCGGGAGCTCCTACGAGCAGTACTTC
TRBV9	NA	NA	TRBJ2-2	CASSVYGAATGELFF	TGTGCCAGCAGCGTATACGGGGCGGCCACCGGGGAGCTGTTTTTT
TRBV5-1	NA	TRBD1	TRBJ2-1	CASSIGQGSIGEQFF	TGCGCCAGCAGCATCGGACAGGGATCCATTGGTGAGCAGTTCTTC
TRBV6-1	medium-sized	NA	TRBJ1-3	CASSEGPRSGNTIYF	TGTGCCAGCAGTGAGGGACCGCGCTCTGGAAACACCATATATTTT
TRBV29-1	few	NA	TRBJ1-1	CSVPSQRNTEAFF	TGCAGCGTTCCGTCCCAAAGGAACACTGAAGCTTTCTTT
TRBV7-9	NA	TRBD1	TRBJ2-7	CASSSGQTSYEQYF	TGTGCCAGCAGCTCGGGACAGACCTCCTACGAGCAGTACTTC
TRBV6-5	NA	TRBD1	TRBJ1-2	CASSLRQGGYTF	TGTGCCAGCAGCCTCAGACAGGGAGGCTACACCTTC